These 9 T cell receptor beta chains were sequenced from one sample in a study of T-cell memory formation after mild COVID-19. Via MiXCR, TCRdb re-called the 5' RACE reads, giving one row per CDR3 protein. The sample has fewer than 650,000 distinct CDR3 sequences; 17% are singletons. The sample taken for sequencing was PBMCs or a T cell subset sorted from them (not recorded which). These receptors were taken from an adult woman who had mild COVID-19 (a few samples of this study predate the infection). Cell type and time point are not known.

This clonotype has only a few counts. The rearrangement links TRBV3-1 to TRBJ1-3, with D tentatively TRBD1 (6 bases). The germline CDR1 and CDR2 sequences are LGHDT and YNNKEL (reference sequence). V dropped 6 bases and J dropped 2 bases, with 8 bases sitting between them. CDR3 length equals 13 residues. The CDR3 sequence: CASRQGAGNTIYF. CDR3 DNA sequence: TGTGCCAGCAGACAGGGTGCTGGAAACACCATATATTTT.

The chain employs TRBV11-2 and TRBJ1-1, with 7 bases matching TRBD1. Germline loops: CDR1 SGHAT, CDR2 FQNNGV. The CDR3 runs to 14 residues. J was trimmed by 4 bases and V by 5 bases; bases with no gene match: 7. Written as DNA, the CDR3 is TGTGCCAGCAGCCTGAGGGGGCTGAGCACTGAAGCTTTCTTT. Translated, it gives CASSLRGLSTEAFF.

This clonotype was recorded a few times. V gene TRBV27 combines with J gene TRBJ2-7; D gene uncertain. V dropped 6 bases and J dropped 3 bases, with 15 bases sitting between them. The germline gives CDR1 MNHEY, CDR2 SMNVEV (reference sequence). The CDR3 is 14 amino acids. The CDR3 protein is CASRPGRPFYEQYF. The CDR3 bases are TGTGCCAGCAGGCCCGGTAGACCCTTCTACGAGCAGTACTTC.

This clonotype was counted a few times. This chain links TRBV20-1 with TRBJ1-5; no firm D call. The CDR3 consists of 14 residues. CDR1 is DFQATT, CDR2 SNEGSKA, per germline (reference sequence). Trimming left V 3 bases short and J 2 bases short, with 11 bases between. CDR3 in DNA: TGCAGTGCTAGGGGCCAGACCCGCAATCAGCCCCAGCATTTT. It is translated as CSARGQTRNQPQHF.

This clonotype was seen a handful of times. This chain connects TRBV5-1 to TRBJ2-1; D remains unclear. Germline-derived CDR1 and CDR2 are SGHRS and YFSETQ. This CDR3 region has 15 residues. Trimming shortened V by 4 bases and J by 0 bases, and 11 bases separated the two germline ends. Written as DNA, the CDR3 is TGCGCCAGCAGCGCCGTAGTGAGCTCCTACAATGAGCAGTTCTTC. Its protein is CASSAVVSSYNEQFF.

The rearrangement uses TRBV4-2 and TRBJ2-7; D call uncertain. V was pared by 0 bases and J by 5 bases, with 8 bases between. CDR3 length: 13 amino acids. The germline gives CDR1 LGHNA, CDR2 YNFKEQ. The CDR3 loop reads CASSQESQHEQYF. The CDR3 coding sequence is TGTGCCAGCAGCCAAGAATCACAGCACGAGCAGTACTTC.

The chain employs TRBV28 and TRBJ2-4; 11 positions match TRBD2. V shed 5 bases, J shed 6 bases, and the junction held 3 bases outside the gene matches. CDR1 and CDR2 from the germline V gene are MDHEN and SYDVKM. There are 14 residues in the CDR3. The CDR3 here is CASSLGTSGNIQYF. The DNA for the CDR3 is TGTGCCAGCAGTCTCGGGACTAGCGGAAACATTCAGTACTTC. Drawing the rest from reference TRBV28 and TRBJ2-4, the complete variable domain is DVKVTQSSRYLVKRTGEKVFLECVQDMDHENMFWYRQDPGLGLRLIYFSYDVKMKEKGDIPEGYSVSREKKERFSLILESASTNQTSMYLCASSLGTSGNIQYFGAGTRLSVL.

This chain connects TRBV20-1 to TRBJ1-5, with D possibly matching TRBD1 (5 bases). The length of the CDR3 is 12 residues. Trimming stripped 3 bases from V and 5 bases from J, with 8 bases between. Germline V gene lookup returns CDR1 DFQATT and CDR2 SNEGSKA (reference sequence). In nucleotides, the CDR3 is TGCAGTGCTAGGGGGGGTGATCAGCCCCAGCATTTT. This sequence encodes CSARGGDQPQHF.

The chain uses TRBV7-2 and TRBJ2-7; weak D call: TRBD2 (5 bases). With 1 base removed from V and 2 bases from J, the gap between germline ends came to 9 bases. The germline V gene has CDR1 SGHTA and CDR2 FQGNSA. This CDR3 comprises 14 residues. CDR3 nucleotide sequence: TGTGCCAGCAGCTTAGGAGGGATCCCCTACGAGCAGTACTTC. This gives the protein CASSLGGIPYEQYF.